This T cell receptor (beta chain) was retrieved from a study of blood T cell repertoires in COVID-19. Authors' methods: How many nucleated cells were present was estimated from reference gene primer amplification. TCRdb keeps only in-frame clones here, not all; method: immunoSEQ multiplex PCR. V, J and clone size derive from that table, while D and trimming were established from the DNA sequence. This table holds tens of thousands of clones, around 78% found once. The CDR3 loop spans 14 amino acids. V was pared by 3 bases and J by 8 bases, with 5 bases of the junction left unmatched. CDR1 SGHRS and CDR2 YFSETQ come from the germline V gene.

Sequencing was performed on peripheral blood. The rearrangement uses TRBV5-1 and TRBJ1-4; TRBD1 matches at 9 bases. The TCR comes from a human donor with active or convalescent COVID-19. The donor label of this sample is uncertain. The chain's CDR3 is CASSSGTGWEKLFF. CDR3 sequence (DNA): TGCGCCAGCAGCTCCGGGACAGGGTGGGAAAAACTGTTTTTT. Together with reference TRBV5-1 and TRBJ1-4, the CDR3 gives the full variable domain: KAGVTQTPRYLIKTRGQQVTLSCSPISGHRSVSWYQQTPGQGLQFLFEYFSETQRNKGNFPGRFSGRQFSNSRSEMNVSTLELGDSALYLCASSSGTGWEKLFFGSGTQLSVL.